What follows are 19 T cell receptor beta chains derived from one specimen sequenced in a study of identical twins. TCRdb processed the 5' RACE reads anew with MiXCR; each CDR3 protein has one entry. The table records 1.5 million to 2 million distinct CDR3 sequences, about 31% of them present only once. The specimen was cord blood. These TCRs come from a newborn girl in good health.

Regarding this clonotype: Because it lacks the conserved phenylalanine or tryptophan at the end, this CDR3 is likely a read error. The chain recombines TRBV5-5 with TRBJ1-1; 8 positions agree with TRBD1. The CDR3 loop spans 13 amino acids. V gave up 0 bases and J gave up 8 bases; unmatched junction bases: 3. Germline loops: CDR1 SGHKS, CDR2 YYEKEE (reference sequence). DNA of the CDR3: TGTGCCAGCAGCTTGGCGGCAGGGGGCGAAGCTTTCGTT. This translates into CASSLAAGGEAFV.

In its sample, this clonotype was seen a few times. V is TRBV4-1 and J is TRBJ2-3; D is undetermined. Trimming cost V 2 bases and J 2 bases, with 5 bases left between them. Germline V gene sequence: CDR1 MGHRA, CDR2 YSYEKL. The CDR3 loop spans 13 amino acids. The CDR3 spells CASSQTATDTQYF. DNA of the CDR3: TGCGCCAGCAGCCAAACCGCCACAGATACGCAGTATTTT.

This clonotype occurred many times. The CDR3, as DNA: TGTGCCATCGGACAGGGGCCCTACGAGCAGTACTTC. Translated: CAIGQGPYEQYF. The gene calls are TRBV10-3 and TRBJ2-7, with TRBD1 matching over 9 bases. From germline, CDR1 is ENHRY and CDR2 SYGVKD. V was clipped by 8 bases and J by 2 bases; unmatched bases: 1. The CDR3 totals 12 residues.

CDR3 sequence reads: CSARTGPSEKLFF. CDR3 bases: TGCAGTGCCCGGACAGGGCCCTCGGAAAAACTGTTTTTT. This chain connects TRBV20-1 to TRBJ1-4; 8 bases fit TRBD1. Germline loops: CDR1 DFQATT, CDR2 SNEGSKA (reference sequence). The CDR3 has 13 residues. J was trimmed by 8 bases and V by 6 bases; bases with no gene match: 8.

The CDR3 region has the DNA TGTGCCAGCAGCCAATCTCTCTCCAGGAACACTGAAGCTTTCTTT. Its protein is CASSQSLSRNTEAFF. This chain joins TRBV16 and TRBJ1-1; the D is unclear. The V and J ends lost 0 bases and 1 base respectively, with 9 bases between them. The germline CDR1 and CDR2 sequences are KGHSY and FQNENV. The length of the CDR3 is 15 residues.

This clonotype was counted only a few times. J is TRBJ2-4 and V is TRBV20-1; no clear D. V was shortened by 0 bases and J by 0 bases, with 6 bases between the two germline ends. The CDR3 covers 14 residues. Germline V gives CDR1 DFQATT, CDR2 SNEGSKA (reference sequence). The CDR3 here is CSARDELAKNIQYF. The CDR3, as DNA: TGCAGTGCTAGAGATGAGTTAGCCAAAAACATTCAGTACTTC.

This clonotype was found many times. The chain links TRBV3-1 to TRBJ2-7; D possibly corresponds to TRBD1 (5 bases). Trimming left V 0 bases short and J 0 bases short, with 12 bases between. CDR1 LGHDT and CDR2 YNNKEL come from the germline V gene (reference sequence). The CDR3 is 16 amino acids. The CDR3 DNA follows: TGTGCCAGCAGCCAAGAAGGGGCTGTGGCCTCCTACGAGCAGTACTTC. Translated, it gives CASSQEGAVASYEQYF.

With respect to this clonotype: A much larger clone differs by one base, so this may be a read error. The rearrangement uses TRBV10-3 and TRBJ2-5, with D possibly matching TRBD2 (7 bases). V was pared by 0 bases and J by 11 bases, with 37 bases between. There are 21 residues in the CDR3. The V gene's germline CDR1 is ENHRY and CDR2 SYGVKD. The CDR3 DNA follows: TGTGCCATCAGTGAGTCGATACTACCGGGACACCCCGGGACTACTGAATACGTGCAGTACTTC. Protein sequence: CAISESILPGHPGTTEYVQYF.

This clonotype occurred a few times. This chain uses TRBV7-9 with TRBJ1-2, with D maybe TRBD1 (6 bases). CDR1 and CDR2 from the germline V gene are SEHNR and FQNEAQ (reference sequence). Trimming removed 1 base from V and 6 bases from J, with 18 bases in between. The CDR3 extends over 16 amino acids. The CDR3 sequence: CASSLGKPQGLDGYTF. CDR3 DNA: TGTGCCAGCAGCTTAGGAAAACCACAGGGTCTCGATGGCTACACCTTC.

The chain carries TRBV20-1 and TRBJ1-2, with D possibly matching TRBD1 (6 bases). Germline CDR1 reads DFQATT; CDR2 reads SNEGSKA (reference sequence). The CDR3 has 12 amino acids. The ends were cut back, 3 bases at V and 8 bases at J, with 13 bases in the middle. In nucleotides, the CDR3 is TGCAGTGCTAGTCCTCGGGGGCAGGGCTACACCTTC. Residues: CSASPRGQGYTF.

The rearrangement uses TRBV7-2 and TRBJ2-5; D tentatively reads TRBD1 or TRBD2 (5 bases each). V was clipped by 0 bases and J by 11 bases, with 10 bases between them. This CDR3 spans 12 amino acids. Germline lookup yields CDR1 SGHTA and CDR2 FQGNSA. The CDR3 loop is CASSLAVGGQYF. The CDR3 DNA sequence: TGTGCCAGCAGCTTAGCGGTTGGGGGACAGTACTTC.

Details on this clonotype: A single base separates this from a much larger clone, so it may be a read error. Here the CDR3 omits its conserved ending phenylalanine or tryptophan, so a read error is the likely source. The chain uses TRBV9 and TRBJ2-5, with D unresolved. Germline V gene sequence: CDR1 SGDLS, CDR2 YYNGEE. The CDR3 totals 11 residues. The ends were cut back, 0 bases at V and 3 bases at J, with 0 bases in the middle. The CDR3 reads CASSVEETQYL. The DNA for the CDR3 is TGTGCCAGCAGCGTAGAAGAGACCCAGTACTTA.

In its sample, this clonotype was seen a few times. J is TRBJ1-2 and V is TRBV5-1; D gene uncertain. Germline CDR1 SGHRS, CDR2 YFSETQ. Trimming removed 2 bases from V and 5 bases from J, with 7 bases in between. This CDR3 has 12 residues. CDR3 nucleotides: TGCGCCAGCAGCTTTTGGAGGTATGGCTACACCTTC. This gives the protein CASSFWRYGYTF.

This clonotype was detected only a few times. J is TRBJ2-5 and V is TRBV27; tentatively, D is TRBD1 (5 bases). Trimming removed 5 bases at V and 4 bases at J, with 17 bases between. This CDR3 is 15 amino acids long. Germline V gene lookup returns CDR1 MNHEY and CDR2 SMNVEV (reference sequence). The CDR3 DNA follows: TGTGCCAGCAGTACTCGGCCCCAGGGTAGAGAGACCCAGTACTTC. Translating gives CASSTRPQGRETQYF.

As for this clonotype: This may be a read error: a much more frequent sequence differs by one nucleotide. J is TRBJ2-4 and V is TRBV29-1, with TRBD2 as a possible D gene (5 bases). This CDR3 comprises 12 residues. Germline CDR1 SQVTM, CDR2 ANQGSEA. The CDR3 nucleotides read TGCACCACCAGCGCGGGTTACAATGAGCAGTACTTC. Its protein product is CTTSAGYNEQYF.

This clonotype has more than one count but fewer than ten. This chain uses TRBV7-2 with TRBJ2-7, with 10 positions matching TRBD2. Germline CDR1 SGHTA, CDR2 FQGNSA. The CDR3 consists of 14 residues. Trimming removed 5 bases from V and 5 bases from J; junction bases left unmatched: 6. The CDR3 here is CASSPGLARDEQYF. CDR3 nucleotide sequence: TGTGCCAGCAGCCCGGGACTAGCGCGAGACGAGCAGTACTTC.

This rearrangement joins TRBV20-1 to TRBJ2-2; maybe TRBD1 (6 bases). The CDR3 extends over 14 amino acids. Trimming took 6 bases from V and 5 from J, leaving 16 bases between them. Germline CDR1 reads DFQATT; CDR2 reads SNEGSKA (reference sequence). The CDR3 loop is CSATTGPWTGELFF. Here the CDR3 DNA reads TGCAGTGCAACCACAGGGCCATGGACCGGGGAGCTGTTTTTT.

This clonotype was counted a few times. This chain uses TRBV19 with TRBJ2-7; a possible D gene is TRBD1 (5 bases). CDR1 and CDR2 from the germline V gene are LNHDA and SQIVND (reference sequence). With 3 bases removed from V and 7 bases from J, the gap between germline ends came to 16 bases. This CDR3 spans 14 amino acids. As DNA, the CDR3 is TGTGCCAGTAGTATCGACAGTGGCCTGGGGGAGCAGTACTTC. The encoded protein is CASSIDSGLGEQYF.

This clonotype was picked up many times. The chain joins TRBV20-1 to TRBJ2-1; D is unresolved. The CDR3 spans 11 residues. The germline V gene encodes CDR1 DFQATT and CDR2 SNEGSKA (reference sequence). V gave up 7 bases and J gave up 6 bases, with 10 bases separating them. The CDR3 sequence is CSEGSSNEQFF. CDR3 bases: TGCAGTGAAGGCAGCAGCAATGAGCAGTTCTTC.